These 17 T cell receptor beta chains were all obtained from the same sample, sequenced in a study of beta chain features in type 1 diabetes. No cognate antigen is known for these TCRs. Expressed TCRB transcripts got sequenced, as all isolated RNA was reverse transcribed. Clones were read by immunoSEQ multiplex PCR, and TCRdb kept only the in-frame ones, dropping some. The sample lists 500,000 to 650,000 clones, around 12% occurring once. Study outcomes and limitations: Among all four CD4+ subsets, Type 1 diabetes patients had TCRB CDR3s that were moderately but significantly shorter.

The sequenced sample was naive CD4+ T cells from blood. These receptors were taken from a man under 40 with type 1 diabetes.

This clone has more than one count but fewer than ten. This chain connects TRBV4-3 to TRBJ1-6; the match to TRBD1 covers 8 bases. The germline gives CDR1 LGHNA, CDR2 YSLEER. V lost 4 bases and J lost 8; bases outside the gene matches: 4. The CDR3 extends over 14 amino acids. CDR3 loop: CASSRDRSDSPLHF. The CDR3 bases are TGCGCCAGCAGCCGGGACAGGAGTGATTCACCCCTCCACTTT.

The J gene is TRBJ2-6, the V gene TRBV9; 9 bases are a match to TRBD1. Germline CDR1 and CDR2: SGDLS and YYNGEE. The J segment lost 0 bases and the V segment lost 0 bases, leaving 7 bases of the junction unmatched. This CDR3 is built from 19 residues. The CDR3 reads CASSVVRTGVSSGANVLTF. The CDR3 DNA is TGTGCCAGCAGCGTAGTTAGGACAGGGGTTAGCTCTGGGGCCAACGTCCTGACTTTC.

A few counts support this clone. The rearrangement links TRBV9 to TRBJ1-2; D perhaps matches TRBD1 (5 bases). The CDR3 spans 15 residues. The V gene's germline CDR1 is SGDLS and CDR2 YYNGEE. Trimming removed 0 bases at V and 3 bases at J, with 12 bases between. Here the CDR3 DNA reads TGTGCCAGCAGCGTAGCGGCGGGCAGGGACTATGGCTACACCTTC. It translates to CASSVAAGRDYGYTF.

This chain uses TRBV27 with TRBJ2-3, with TRBD2 identical over 10 bases. V gave up 7 bases and J gave up 5 bases; unmatched junction bases: 0. The CDR3 loop spans 12 amino acids. Germline V gene sequence: CDR1 MNHEY, CDR2 SMNVEV (reference sequence). The CDR3: CASTSGGDTQYF. In DNA form, the CDR3 reads TGTGCCAGCACTAGCGGGGGAGATACGCAGTATTTT.

The gene calls are TRBV6-1 and TRBJ2-1; D tentatively reads TRBD1 or TRBD2 (6 bases each). CDR3 length equals 15 residues. Germline V gene data show CDR1 as MNHNS and CDR2 as SASEGT. The ends were cut back, 1 base at V and 8 bases at J, with 15 bases in the middle. The CDR3 DNA sequence: TGTGCCAGCAGTGAAGTCGGCCAGGGGAGGCATGAGCAGTTCTTC. Translation gives CASSEVGQGRHEQFF.

With regard to this clone: This specimen includes other DNA sequences encoding the same CDR3. The chain links TRBV12-5 to TRBJ2-2; D is perhaps TRBD2 (5 bases). CDR1 and CDR2 (germline): LGHNT, FRNRAP. The CDR3 is 14 residues long. Trimming removed 1 base from V and 4 bases from J, with 7 bases in between. The CDR3 bases are TGTGCTAGTGGTTTGGGCAGCGGCACCGGGGAGCTGTTTTTT. Translation gives CASGLGSGTGELFF.

V gene TRBV6-5 combines with J gene TRBJ1-1, with D perhaps TRBD1 (5 bases). The CDR3 extends over 16 amino acids. CDR1 is MNHEY, CDR2 SVGAGI, per germline. V lost 2 bases, J lost 5 bases, and 18 bases lay in between. The chain's CDR3 is CASSYPRGGAGTEAFF. The CDR3 DNA sequence: TGTGCCAGCAGTTACCCGAGAGGAGGGGCGGGGACTGAAGCTTTCTTT.

This rearrangement joins TRBV4-1 to TRBJ1-5; the D gene is possibly TRBD1 (6 bases). The CDR3 runs 16 residues. Germline V gene lookup returns CDR1 MGHRA and CDR2 YSYEKL. The V and J ends lost 3 bases and 2 bases respectively, with 14 bases between them. Written as DNA, the CDR3 is TGCGCCAGCAGCCACACAACAGGGTTTGGCAATCAGCCCCAGCATTTT. The encoded protein is CASSHTTGFGNQPQHF.

This clone has more than one count but fewer than ten. V is TRBV4-3 and J is TRBJ1-1; D gene uncertain. CDR3 length: 14 amino acids. V lost 0 bases, J lost 8 bases, and 13 bases lay in between. Germline V gene data show CDR1 as LGHNA and CDR2 as YSLEER. The CDR3 sequence is CASSQDEVGSEAFF. CDR3 DNA sequence: TGCGCCAGCAGCCAAGACGAGGTCGGCTCAGAAGCTTTCTTT.

The chain couples TRBV11-2 to TRBJ2-2, with D possibly TRBD2 on 5 matching bases. V lost 0 bases, J lost 1 base, and 12 bases lay in between. CDR1 and CDR2 from the germline V gene are SGHAT and FQNNGV. The CDR3 runs to 17 residues. In DNA, the CDR3 is TGTGCCAGCAGCTTAGATCCCAATCGGGGGAACACCGGGGAGCTGTTTTTT. The encoded protein is CASSLDPNRGNTGELFF.

The count of this clone is one. The chain carries TRBV5-1 and TRBJ2-1, with D perhaps matching TRBD2 (6 bases). CDR1 and CDR2 (germline): SGHRS, YFSETQ. This CDR3 has 15 amino acids. V was cut by 4 bases and J by 1 base, with 12 bases left in between. The CDR3 is CASSLRDSSYNEQFF. The CDR3, as DNA: TGCGCCAGCAGCCTCAGGGACTCTTCCTACAATGAGCAGTTCTTC.

The chain carries TRBV7-2 and TRBJ1-1; no firm D call. The length of the CDR3 is 13 residues. The germline CDR1 and CDR2 sequences are SGHTA and FQGNSA. Trimming stripped 5 bases from V and 0 bases from J, with 7 bases between. CDR3 protein: CASSDGMNTEAFF. The CDR3 bases are TGTGCCAGCAGCGATGGCATGAACACTGAAGCTTTCTTT.

This clone was found a few times. The chain joins TRBV5-4 to TRBJ1-2; 11 bases align to TRBD1. Trimming removed 1 base from V and 5 bases from J; junction bases left unmatched: 4. CDR3 size: 15 residues. The germline V gene encodes CDR1 SGHNT and CDR2 YYREEE (reference sequence). The CDR3 is CASSLWTGGAYGYTF. The CDR3, as DNA: TGTGCCAGCAGCTTGTGGACAGGGGGCGCTTATGGCTACACCTTC.

The chain uses TRBV6-1 and TRBJ2-1; tentative D call: TRBD2 (6 bases). Germline-derived CDR1 and CDR2 are MNHNS and SASEGT. The V end was cut by 1 base, the J end by 6 bases, with 10 bases between. The CDR3 length is 14 residues. The CDR3 DNA reads TGTGCCAGCAGTGAAGGCGGGGTGGCCAATGAGCAGTTCTTC. This encodes CASSEGGVANEQFF.

This clone was seen more than once but under ten times. The chain is built from TRBV27 and TRBJ1-1, with a tentative D call TRBD1 (5 bases). V was shortened by 6 bases and J by 3 bases, with 17 bases between the two germline ends. This CDR3 contains 15 residues. CDR1 and CDR2 from the germline V gene are MNHEY and SMNVEV (reference sequence). The CDR3 here is CASRSFGGGDTEAFF. CDR3 sequence (DNA): TGTGCCAGCAGGTCGTTTGGGGGTGGGGACACTGAAGCTTTCTTT.

The chain combines TRBV10-1 with TRBJ2-2; no clear D. The CDR3 runs 13 residues. Germline values: CDR1 WNHNN, CDR2 SYGVQD (reference sequence). V shed 7 bases and J shed 2 bases, with 8 bases lying between them. This CDR3 reads CASTDRNTGELFF. In DNA, the CDR3 is TGCGCCAGCACTGATAGAAACACCGGGGAGCTGTTTTTT.

This clone was observed a handful of times. J is TRBJ2-3 and V is TRBV4-2; D is possibly TRBD1 (6 bases). The CDR3 length is 16 residues. Trimming removed 1 base at V and 3 bases at J, with 14 bases between. Germline loops: CDR1 LGHNA, CDR2 YNFKEQ. CDR3 nucleotide sequence: TGTGCCAGCAGCCAAGGTCTACAGGGTAGTACAGATACGCAGTATTTT. Amino acids: CASSQGLQGSTDTQYF.